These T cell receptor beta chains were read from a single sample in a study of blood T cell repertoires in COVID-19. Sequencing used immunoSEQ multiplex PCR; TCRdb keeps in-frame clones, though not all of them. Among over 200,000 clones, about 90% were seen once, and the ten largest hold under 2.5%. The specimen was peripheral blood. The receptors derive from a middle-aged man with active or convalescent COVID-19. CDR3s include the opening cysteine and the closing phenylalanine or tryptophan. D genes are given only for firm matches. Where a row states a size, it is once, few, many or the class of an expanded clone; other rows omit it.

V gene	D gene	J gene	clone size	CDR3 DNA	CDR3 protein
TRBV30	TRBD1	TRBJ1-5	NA	TGTGCCTGGGACAGGGGGCGAGGTCAGCCCCAGCATTTT	CAWDRGRGQPQHF
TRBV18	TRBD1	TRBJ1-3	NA	TGTGCCAGCTCACCACCCGGCAGGGGGCAAGGAGGAAACACCATATATTTT	CASSPPGRGQGGNTIYF
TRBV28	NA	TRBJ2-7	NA	TGTGCCAGCAGTTTGCCGGGGAAGCGTTACGAGCAGTACTTC	CASSLPGKRYEQYF
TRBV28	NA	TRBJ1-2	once	TGTGCCAGCAGTTCGGATGGCTACACCTTC	CASSSDGYTF
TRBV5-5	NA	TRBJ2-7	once	TGTGCCAGCAACCCCTCATGGGGAGCCTACGAGCAGTACTTC	CASNPSWGAYEQYF
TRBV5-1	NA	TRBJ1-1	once	TGCGCCAGCAGCTTGGCACAGGGCAGTGGTGAAGCTTTCTTT	CASSLAQGSGEAFF
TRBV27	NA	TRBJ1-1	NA	TGTGCCAGCAGCTTCCAGACAGGACACACTGAAGCTTTCTTT	CASSFQTGHTEAFF
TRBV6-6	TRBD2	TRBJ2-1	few	TGTGCCAGCAGTTACGGGACTAGCTACAATGAGCAGTTCTTC	CASSYGTSYNEQFF
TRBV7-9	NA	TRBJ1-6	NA	TGTGCCAGCAGCCTACCCGCGGGAGGGAATAATTCACCCCTCCACTTT	CASSLPAGGNNSPLHF
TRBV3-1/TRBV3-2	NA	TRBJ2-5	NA	TGTGCCAGCAGCGATGAGGCCCGCCAAACCCAGTACTTC	CASSDEARQTQYF
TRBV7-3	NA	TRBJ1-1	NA	TGTGCCAGCAGCTTAGGAGCGAACACTGAAGCTTTCTTT	CASSLGANTEAFF
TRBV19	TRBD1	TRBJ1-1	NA	TGTGCCAGTAGTATGGGGACAGGGGGCGCCTATAACACTGAAGCTTTCTTT	CASSMGTGGAYNTEAFF
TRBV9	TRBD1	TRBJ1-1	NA	TGTGCCAGCAGCTCTCCGGGACAGGTTACAGAAGCTTTCTTT	CASSSPGQVTEAFF
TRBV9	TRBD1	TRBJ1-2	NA	TGTGCCAGCAGCCCCCGGACAGGGGGCAGCTATGGCTACACCTTC	CASSPRTGGSYGYTF
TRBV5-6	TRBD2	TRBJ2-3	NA	TGTGCCAGCAGCTGGGAGCGGGGGGGCACAGATACGCAGTATTTT	CASSWERGGTDTQYF
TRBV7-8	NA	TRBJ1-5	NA	TGTGCCAGCAGCTTAGCACAGGTTTGGCCCCAGCATTTT	CASSLAQVWPQHF
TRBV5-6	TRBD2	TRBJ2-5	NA	TGTGCCAGCACCGTTCGGGCTAGCGGGAACCAAGAGACCCAGTACTTC	CASTVRASGNQETQYF
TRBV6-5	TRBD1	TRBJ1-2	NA	TGTGCCAGCAGAGGGGAGACAGGGCTAAACTATGGCTACACCTTC	CASRGETGLNYGYTF
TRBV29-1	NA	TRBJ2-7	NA	TGCAGCGTTGGACACCTGAGCTCCTACGAGCAGTACTTC	CSVGHLSSYEQYF
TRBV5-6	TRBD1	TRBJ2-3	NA	TGTGCCAGCCAGGACAGGAACACAGATACGCAGTATTTT	CASQDRNTDTQYF
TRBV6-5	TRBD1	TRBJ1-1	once	TGTGCCAGCAGCCCCGGGACAGGGGAATATACTGAAGCTTTCTTT	CASSPGTGEYTEAFF
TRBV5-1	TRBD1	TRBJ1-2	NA	TGCGCCAGCAGCTTAAGGACAGGGGGCTTGTCTGGCTACACCTTC	CASSLRTGGLSGYTF
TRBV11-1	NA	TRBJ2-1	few	TGTGCCAGCAGCTTAGCGGAGATAAACAATGAGCAGTTCTTC	CASSLAEINNEQFF
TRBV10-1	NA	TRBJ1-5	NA	TGCGCCAGCAGTGATCGGACAGCGCATCAGCCCCAGCATTTT	CASSDRTAHQPQHF
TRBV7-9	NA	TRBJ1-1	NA	TGTGCCAGCAGCACTCAGGGGAACACTGAAGCTTTCTTT	CASSTQGNTEAFF
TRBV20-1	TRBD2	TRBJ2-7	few	TGCAGTGCTAGTAGCGGGAGGGCCTCCCACGAGCAGTACTTC	CSASSGRASHEQYF
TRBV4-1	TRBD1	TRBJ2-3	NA	TGCGCCAGCAGCCAAGAGACAGGGTACGCAGATACGCAGTATTTT	CASSQETGYADTQYF
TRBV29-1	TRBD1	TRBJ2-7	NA	TGCAGCGTACGACAGGGGACCTACGAGCAGTACTTC	CSVRQGTYEQYF
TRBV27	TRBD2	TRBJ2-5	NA	TGTGCCAGCAGTTTAGCTAGCGGGGGGGCTCAAGAGACCCAGTACTTC	CASSLASGGAQETQYF
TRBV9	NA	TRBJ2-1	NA	TGTGCCAGCAGCGTAGACGGGGGGCCCCCCTACAATGAGCAGTTCTTC	CASSVDGGPPYNEQFF
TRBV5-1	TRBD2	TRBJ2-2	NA	TGCGCCAGCAGCTTCGGGACTAGCGGTACCGGGGAGCTGTTTTTT	CASSFGTSGTGELFF
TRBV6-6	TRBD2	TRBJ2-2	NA	TGTGCCAGCAGTTACTCCCAGCGGGGGGACACCGGGGAGCTGTTTTTT	CASSYSQRGDTGELFF
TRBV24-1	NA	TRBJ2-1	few	TGTGCCACCAGTCCAGGGTACGGTGAGCAGTTCTTC	CATSPGYGEQFF
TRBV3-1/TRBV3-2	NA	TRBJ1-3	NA	TGTGCCAGCAGCCAAGGCGTTCGAAACACCATATATTTT	CASSQGVRNTIYF
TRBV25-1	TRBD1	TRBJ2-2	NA	TGTGCCAGCAGTGTTAGAGGGGGCATCGGGGAGCTGTTTTTT	CASSVRGGIGELFF
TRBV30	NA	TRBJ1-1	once	TGTGCCTGGACTGTCCAGTCCAACACTGAAGCTTTCTTT	CAWTVQSNTEAFF
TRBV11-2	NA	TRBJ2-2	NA	TGTGCCAGCAGCTTGGCGGGGCCGGTCACCGGGGAGCTGTTTTTT	CASSLAGPVTGELFF
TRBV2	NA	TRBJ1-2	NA	TGTGCCAGCAGTGAATATGGCCTGAATAACTATGGCTACACCTTC	CASSEYGLNNYGYTF
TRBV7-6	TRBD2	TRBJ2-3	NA	TGTGCCAGCAGCTTAGCCGCCGGGACTAGCGGCACAGATACGCAGTATTTT	CASSLAAGTSGTDTQYF
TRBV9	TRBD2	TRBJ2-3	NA	TGTGCCAGCAGCCTAGCGGGGACTAGCGGGAGAGGTACGCAGTATTTT	CASSLAGTSGRGTQYF
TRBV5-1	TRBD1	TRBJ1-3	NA	TGCGCCAGCAGCTCGGACAGGGCCTCTGGAAACACCATATATTTT	CASSSDRASGNTIYF
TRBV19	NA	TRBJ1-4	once	TGTGCCAGTAATAGAGGGCGCGCTGAAAAACTGTTTTTT	CASNRGRAEKLFF
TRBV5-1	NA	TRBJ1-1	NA	TGCGCCAGCAGCTTGGCCGGATCACCAGGAACTGAAGCTTTCTTT	CASSLAGSPGTEAFF
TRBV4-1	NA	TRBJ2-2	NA	TGCGCCAGCAGCCCAGCACAGGGGAACACCGGGGAGCTGTTTTTT	CASSPAQGNTGELFF
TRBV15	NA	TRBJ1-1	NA	TGTGCCACCAGCAGAGCATCCCGGGGGACTGAAGCTTTCTTT	CATSRASRGTEAFF
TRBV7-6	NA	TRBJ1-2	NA	TGTGCCAGCAGCCCCTCTTATACAGGTTCAGACTATGGCTACACCTTC	CASSPSYTGSDYGYTF
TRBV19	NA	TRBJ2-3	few	TGTGCCAGTAGTACAAGCACAGATACGCAGTATTTT	CASSTSTDTQYF
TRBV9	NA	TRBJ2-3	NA	TGTGCCAGCAGCCAACCCGACGAGGGAGGCCCAGGCGATACGCAGTATTTT	CASSQPDEGGPGDTQYF
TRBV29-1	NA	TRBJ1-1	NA	TGCAGCGCCGCGGATAGGAACACTGAAGCTTTCTTT	CSAADRNTEAFF
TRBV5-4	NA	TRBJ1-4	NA	TGTGCCAGCAGCCTCGGGAAGGGTGCAACTAATGAAAAACTGTTTTTT	CASSLGKGATNEKLFF
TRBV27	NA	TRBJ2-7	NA	TGTGCCAGCAGTTTCGAGGCGGGTCTTTACGAGCAGTACTTC	CASSFEAGLYEQYF
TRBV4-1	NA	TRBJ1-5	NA	TGCGCCAGCAGCCCGTATCCGGACAGCCGCAATCAGCCCCAGCATTTT	CASSPYPDSRNQPQHF
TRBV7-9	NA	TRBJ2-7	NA	TGTGCCAGCAGCTTAGCGGGGGGTTACGAGCAGTACTTC	CASSLAGGYEQYF
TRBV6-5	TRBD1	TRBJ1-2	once	TGTGCCAGCAGTTCAACGACAGGGGGCTTTGGCTACACCTTC	CASSSTTGGFGYTF
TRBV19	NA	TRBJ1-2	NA	TGTGCCAGTAGAAATGAGGGGGCTAACTATGGCTACACCTTC	CASRNEGANYGYTF